The present TCR beta chain was sequenced within a study of molecular identifiers for immune sequencing clone quantification. Study results and caveats: More than 97% of effector molecules, versus under 1% of naive-cell molecules, belonged to clones above 20 RNA copies.

TCRdb ran MiXCR on the PCR reads and lists one entry per CDR3 protein. This table holds about 63,000 distinct CDR3 sequences, about 20% found once. Comments on this clonotype: Its target is not known.

V was cut by 3 bases and J by 0 bases, with 3 bases left in between. Germline V CDR1 and CDR2: SGHTA, FQGNSA. This CDR3 contains 14 residues. The gene calls are TRBV7-2 and TRBJ1-6; no firm D call. Source material: naive CD8+ T cells from blood, with Jurkat cell RNA spiked in. Subset meaning: FACS-sorted CD8+CD4-CCR7+CD45RA+ naive T cells. The sequence was collected from a human donor in good health. Some libraries in this study had Jurkat cell RNA spiked in. The CDR3 reads CASSFLSYNSPLHF. Written as DNA, the CDR3 is TGTGCCAGCAGCTTTCTCTCCTATAATTCACCCCTCCACTTT.